This entry lists 5 T cell receptor beta chains sequenced from one sample in a study of beta chain features in type 1 diabetes. Findings and limits, study-wide: Moderately but significantly shorter TCRB CDR3s were found in Type 1 diabetes patients in all four CD4+ subsets.

Expressed TCRB transcripts were sequenced because the entire RNA isolate underwent reverse transcription. Produced via immunoSEQ multiplex PCR; TCRdb's table is partial and in-frame only. The sample comprises about 370,000 clones, about 10% of which are singletons, and over 0.45% rests with the top ten. These receptors have no known antigen. The sample taken for sequencing was central memory CD4+ T cells from blood. Every receptor here comes from a man aged 25-45 years with type 1 diabetes.

This clone has more than one count but fewer than ten. The chain is built from TRBV15 and TRBJ2-7, with D possibly matching TRBD1 (5 bases). V dropped 2 bases and J dropped 0 bases, with 11 bases sitting between them. This CDR3 has 15 residues. Germline V gene sequence: CDR1 LNHNV, CDR2 YYDKDF (reference sequence). The CDR3 region is CATSRWGGPSYEQYF. The CDR3 nucleotides read TGTGCCACCAGCAGATGGGGCGGCCCCTCCTACGAGCAGTACTTC.

The table lists this clone with many counts. The V call is TRBV2, the J call TRBJ1-3; D is unclear. Trimming took 7 bases from V and 0 from J, leaving 13 bases between them. The CDR3 contains 15 residues. Germline CDR1 SNHLY, CDR2 FYNNEI. CDR3 amino acids: CASTYLRSSGNTIYF. The CDR3, as DNA: TGTGCCAGCACCTATCTTAGGAGCTCTGGAAACACCATATATTTT.

This clone was recorded a few times. The gene calls are TRBV10-1 and TRBJ2-7, with D uncertain. V was clipped by 3 bases and J by 5 bases, with 2 bases between them. The CDR3 spans 10 residues. CDR1 and CDR2 from the germline V gene are WNHNN and SYGVQD (reference sequence). The chain's CDR3 is CASSDHEQYF. The CDR3 DNA is TGCGCCAGCAGTGATCACGAGCAGTACTTC.

This clone has just a few counts. V is TRBV18 and J is TRBJ1-1; 9 bases are shared with TRBD1. The CDR3 sequence is 15 residues long. The V gene end was trimmed by 0 bases and the J gene end by 3 bases; junction bases not matched to a gene: 2. The V gene's germline CDR1 is KGHSH and CDR2 LQKENI. The CDR3 reads CASSPPDRGDTEAFF. DNA for the CDR3: TGTGCCAGCTCACCACCGGACAGGGGCGACACTGAAGCTTTCTTT.

The sample holds a few counts of this clone. This chain uses TRBV7-2 with TRBJ2-7, with TRBD1 as a possible D gene (6 bases). Per germline, CDR1 SGHTA and CDR2 FQGNSA. The CDR3 is 15 residues long. V was shortened by 5 bases and J by 6 bases, with 20 bases between the two germline ends. The CDR3 reads CASSLRHRAPVEQYF. DNA for the CDR3: TGTGCCAGCAGCCTACGACACAGGGCCCCTGTCGAGCAGTACTTC.